What follows are 3 T cell receptor beta chains derived from one specimen sequenced in a study of shared clonotypes between healthy human individuals. Clones were sequenced by immunoSEQ multiplex PCR, and TCRdb holds only the in-frame ones, with some missing. This sample carries roughly 2.5 million clones, 85% to 95% of them seen once, and the ten largest clones take 0.14%. The source material was naive CD4+ T cells sorted from blood. Subset indicated: CD45RA+ positively selected. These receptors were collected from a man between 18 and 35 years old in good health.

A single count supports this clone. The rearrangement links TRBV6-1 to TRBJ1-1, with TRBD1 identical over 8 bases. The ends lost 7 bases at V and 6 bases at J; junction bases unmatched: 4. The CDR3 sequence is 12 residues long. Germline V gene lookup returns CDR1 MNHNS and CDR2 SASEGT. The CDR3 reads CASIRQGSEAFF. CDR3 nucleotides: TGTGCCAGCATCCGACAGGGGTCTGAAGCTTTCTTT.

The chain recombines TRBV9 with TRBJ1-1; 8 bases line up with TRBD1. CDR1 is SGDLS, CDR2 YYNGEE, per germline. J lost 0 bases, V lost 0 bases, and 1 base had no gene match. The CDR3 is made up of 15 amino acids. The CDR3 is CASSVGDRLNTEAFF. The CDR3 nucleotides are TGTGCCAGCAGCGTAGGGGACAGGTTGAACACTGAAGCTTTCTTT.

The chain links TRBV7-9 to TRBJ2-5, with D unresolved. Germline CDR1 is SEHNR and CDR2 is FQNEAQ (reference sequence). Trimming cost V 5 bases and J 5 bases, with 9 bases left between them. The CDR3 sequence is 12 residues long. The CDR3: CASSPETETQYF. The CDR3 coding sequence is TGTGCCAGCAGCCCAGAAACGGAGACCCAGTACTTC.